This is a list of T cell receptor beta chains from one sample in a study of cytomegalovirus exposure and HLA in healthy donors. Assay used: immunoSEQ multiplex PCR; TCRdb lists only in-frame clones, some missing. The table shows roughly 100,000 clones, with around 80% occurring only once. Sequenced: PBMCs. All receptors come from a woman between 35 and 50 years old in good health and CMV-seronegative. Both conserved end residues are part of each CDR3. A D gene is named only where the DNA matches it firmly. Clone size appears in some rows only: once, few, many, or a class for an expanded clone.

CDR3 protein | CDR3 DNA | J gene | clone size | D gene | V gene
CAIEKSQGTPNTEAFF | TGTGCCATCGAAAAAAGTCAAGGGACACCAAACACTGAAGCTTTCTTT | TRBJ1-1 | - | - | TRBV10-3
CATSRDRALTDTQYF | TGTGCCACCAGCAGAGATCGAGCGCTCACAGATACGCAGTATTTT | TRBJ2-3 | - | - | TRBV15
CASSFTGGTEAFF | TGTGCCAGCAGTTTCACAGGGGGGACTGAAGCTTTCTTT | TRBJ1-1 | - | TRBD1 | TRBV27
CASSRRDRDYEQYF | TGCGCCAGCAGCCGACGGGACAGGGACTACGAGCAGTACTTC | TRBJ2-7 | - | TRBD1 | TRBV4-1
CASSQDVNRVETQYF | TGCGCCAGCAGCCAAGATGTCAACAGGGTGGAGACCCAGTACTTC | TRBJ2-5 | - | - | TRBV4-3
CASSPATRGGDLQKNIQYF | TGTGCCAGCAGCCCAGCAACCAGGGGAGGGGATTTACAAAAAAACATTCAGTACTTC | TRBJ2-4 | once | - | TRBV11-2
CASSLRTSVLSNEQFF | TGTGCCAGCAGCCTGCGGACTAGCGTATTATCCAATGAGCAGTTCTTC | TRBJ2-1 | - | TRBD2 | TRBV11-3
CASSVRGGQGALGYGYTF | TGTGCCAGCAGCGTAAGGGGGGGACAGGGGGCCTTAGGCTATGGCTACACCTTC | TRBJ1-2 | - | TRBD1 | TRBV9
CASTMTGGRGGNTIYF | TGTGCCAGCACCATGACGGGGGGAAGGGGCGGAAACACCATATATTTT | TRBJ1-3 | - | - | TRBV7-9
CASSDGPKNTEAFF | TGTGCCAGCAGCGATGGGCCTAAGAACACTGAAGCTTTCTTT | TRBJ1-1 | - | - | TRBV9
CASSFPGTGEGSYEQYF | TGTGCCAGCAGTTTCCCGGGTACAGGGGAAGGGTCCTACGAGCAGTACTTC | TRBJ2-7 | - | TRBD1 | TRBV28
CASSVGTSGGSGTGELFF | TGTGCCAGCAGCGTAGGGACTAGCGGGGGGTCGGGCACCGGGGAGCTGTTTTTT | TRBJ2-2 | - | TRBD2 | TRBV9
CASSSPTGEVYNEQFF | TGTGCCAGCAGCTCCCCGACAGGGGAAGTCTACAATGAGCAGTTCTTC | TRBJ2-1 | - | TRBD1 | TRBV7-9
CASSPGLATDTQYF | TGTGCCAGCAGCCCGGGACTAGCGACAGATACGCAGTATTTT | TRBJ2-3 | - | TRBD2 | TRBV6-5
CASQREGNTQYF | TGTGCCAGCCAGCGGGAGGGAAATACGCAGTATTTT | TRBJ2-3 | few | TRBD2 | TRBV2
CASSYGGGVHEQFF | TGTGCCAGCAGTTACGGCGGGGGGGTGCATGAGCAGTTCTTC | TRBJ2-1 | once | TRBD2 | TRBV6-6
CASSLYGGRSGSDTQYF | TGTGCCAGCAGCTTGTATGGTGGGAGGTCGGGTTCAGATACGCAGTATTTT | TRBJ2-3 | - | - | TRBV7-2
CASSRGSDTEAFF | TGTGCCAGCAGCAGGGGAAGCGACACTGAAGCTTTCTTT | TRBJ1-1 | - | - | TRBV28
CATSSGILDEQYF | TGTGCCACCAGCAGCGGGATTTTGGACGAGCAGTACTTC | TRBJ2-7 | - | - | TRBV15
CASNQGAGANEQFF | TGCGCCAGCAACCAGGGGGCCGGGGCCAATGAGCAGTTCTTC | TRBJ2-1 | - | TRBD1 | TRBV5-1
CASRETGGEKLFF | TGCGCCAGCAGGGAAACGGGGGGTGAAAAACTGTTTTTT | TRBJ1-4 | - | - | TRBV5-1
CASSQTSGRAYEQYF | TGTGCCAGCAGTCAGACTAGCGGGAGGGCCTACGAGCAGTACTTC | TRBJ2-7 | - | TRBD2 | TRBV27
CASTGNTEAFF | TGTGCCAGCACGGGGAACACTGAAGCTTTCTTT | TRBJ1-1 | - | - | TRBV6-6
CASSPAPGLAGGHEQFF | TGTGCCAGCAGTCCCGCTCCGGGACTAGCGGGAGGACATGAGCAGTTCTTC | TRBJ2-1 | - | TRBD2 | TRBV27
CASSGEENLYNEQFF | TGTGCCAGCAGCGGTGAGGAGAACCTCTACAATGAGCAGTTCTTC | TRBJ2-1 | - | - | TRBV9
CASSYSRGSHEQYF | TGTGCCAGCAGTTACTCTCGGGGATCCCACGAGCAGTACTTC | TRBJ2-7 | - | - | TRBV6-6
CASSWHTGNEQYF | TGTGCCAGCAGCTGGCACACAGGGAACGAGCAGTACTTC | TRBJ2-7 | - | - | TRBV5-5
CAISSGRDYEQYF | TGTGCCATCTCGAGCGGGAGGGATTACGAGCAGTACTTC | TRBJ2-7 | - | TRBD2 | TRBV6-5
CASSSSGGSSYEQYF | TGTGCCAGCAGCTCCAGCGGGGGGAGCTCCTACGAGCAGTACTTC | TRBJ2-7 | - | TRBD2 | TRBV27
CASSISRGIGYEQYF | TGTGCCAGCAGTATCTCCCGGGGAATCGGGTACGAGCAGTACTTC | TRBJ2-7 | - | - | TRBV2
CASSSLWIAGYTGELFF | TGTGCCAGCAGTTCCCTTTGGATAGCGGGATACACCGGGGAGCTGTTTTTT | TRBJ2-2 | - | TRBD2 | TRBV28
CASSGGSVQPQHF | TGTGCCAGCAGTGGAGGGTCTGTCCAGCCCCAGCATTTT | TRBJ1-5 | - | - | TRBV27
CASSLPGSSYNEQFF | TGTGCCAGCAGCTTACCGGGGAGCTCCTACAATGAGCAGTTCTTC | TRBJ2-1 | - | - | TRBV7-3
CASSIAGTLSSYEQYF | TGTGCCAGTAGTATAGCAGGCACCTTGAGCTCCTACGAGCAGTACTTC | TRBJ2-7 | once | - | TRBV19
CAIRDLQGDGGYTF | TGTGCCATACGGGATTTACAGGGGGATGGAGGCTACACCTTC | TRBJ1-2 | - | TRBD1 | TRBV10-3
CASRSGTYAPNTEAFF | TGCGCCAGCAGATCCGGGACATACGCTCCGAACACTGAAGCTTTCTTT | TRBJ1-1 | once | - | TRBV5-1
CASSSPPSWDEQFF | TGTGCCAGCAGCTCCCCCCCTAGCTGGGATGAGCAGTTCTTC | TRBJ2-1 | - | - | TRBV13
CASTKGRIDEQFF | TGTGCCAGCACAAAGGGGAGGATAGATGAGCAGTTCTTC | TRBJ2-1 | few | - | TRBV11-2
CASSSVQVGTDTQYF | TGTGCCAGCAGTTCCGTACAGGTGGGCACAGATACGCAGTATTTT | TRBJ2-3 | - | - | TRBV28
CASRIQGAGELFF | TGTGCCAGCAGAATACAAGGGGCCGGGGAGCTGTTTTTT | TRBJ2-2 | - | - | TRBV6-6
CASSLINRVDEQYF | TGTGCCAGCAGTTTGATTAACAGGGTCGACGAGCAGTACTTC | TRBJ2-7 | - | - | TRBV28
CASKMGRNYGYTF | TGTGCCAGCAAAATGGGCAGAAACTATGGCTACACCTTC | TRBJ1-2 | - | - | TRBV28
CASRGTFDRDPYTDTQYF | TGTGCCAGCAGGGGTACGTTCGACAGGGATCCCTACACAGATACGCAGTATTTT | TRBJ2-3 | - | TRBD1 | TRBV28
CASIWAGSIYNEQFF | TGTGCCAGTATTTGGGCGGGGTCGATCTACAATGAGCAGTTCTTC | TRBJ2-1 | - | - | TRBV19
CASSFGSGRLHEQFF | TGTGCCAGCAGCTTCGGTAGCGGGAGGCTCCATGAGCAGTTCTTC | TRBJ2-1 | medium-sized | TRBD2 | TRBV7-9
CASSATGSGEQYF | TGTGCCAGCAGTGCAACAGGGTCGGGCGAGCAGTACTTC | TRBJ2-7 | - | - | TRBV28
CASSFTVAEQYF | TGTGCCAGCAGTTTTACAGTCGCCGAGCAGTACTTC | TRBJ2-7 | - | - | TRBV28
CASSPRDTGQPQHF | TGTGCCAGCAGTCCCCGGGACACCGGACAGCCCCAGCATTTT | TRBJ1-5 | - | - | TRBV2
CASRDDRGEQYF | TGTGCCAGCAGAGACGACAGGGGCGAGCAGTACTTC | TRBJ2-7 | - | TRBD1 | TRBV6-1
CASSLGAGGPGEQFF | TGCGCCAGCAGCTTGGGAGCGGGAGGGCCTGGTGAGCAGTTCTTC | TRBJ2-1 | - | TRBD2 | TRBV5-1
CASSPPDSFVDYGYTF | TGTGCCAGCAGCCCCCCGGACAGTTTTGTGGACTATGGCTACACCTTC | TRBJ1-2 | once | - | TRBV5-6